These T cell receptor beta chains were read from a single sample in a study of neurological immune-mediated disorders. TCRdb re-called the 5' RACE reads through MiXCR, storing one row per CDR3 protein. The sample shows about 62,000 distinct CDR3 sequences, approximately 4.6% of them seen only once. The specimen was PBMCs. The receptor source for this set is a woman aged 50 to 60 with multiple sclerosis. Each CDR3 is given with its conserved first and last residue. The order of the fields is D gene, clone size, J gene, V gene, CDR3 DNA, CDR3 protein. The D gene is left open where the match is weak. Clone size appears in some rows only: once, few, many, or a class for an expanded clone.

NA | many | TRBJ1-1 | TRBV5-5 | TGTGCCAGCAGCCCTCGTGGACAGATACAGAACACTGAAGCTTTCTTT | CASSPRGQIQNTEAFF
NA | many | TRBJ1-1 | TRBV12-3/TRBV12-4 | TGTGCCAGCAGTTTGGGCCGGAACACTGAAGCTTTCTTT | CASSLGRNTEAFF
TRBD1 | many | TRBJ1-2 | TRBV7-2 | TGTGCCAGCAGCTCAGGACAGGGCTTGGACTATGGCTACACCTTC | CASSSGQGLDYGYTF
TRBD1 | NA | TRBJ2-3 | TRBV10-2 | TGCGCCATAGGGACAGGGGGCCCAGATACGCAGTATTTT | CAIGTGGPDTQYF
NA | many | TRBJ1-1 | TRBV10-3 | TGTGCCACCTTGGACGGTCTAGGCACTGAAGCTTTCTTT | CATLDGLGTEAFF
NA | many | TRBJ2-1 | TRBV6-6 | TGTGCCAGCAGTTACTCGGGCTCCTTCGGGGGGTTCTTC | CASSYSGSFGGFF
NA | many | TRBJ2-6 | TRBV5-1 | TGCGCCAGCAGCCCTGGGGCCTCTGGGGCCAACGTCCTGACTTTC | CASSPGASGANVLTF
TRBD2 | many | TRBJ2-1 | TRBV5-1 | TGCGCCAGCAGCTTGGGGACTAGCGGGGGGGGCAATGAGCAGTTCTTC | CASSLGTSGGGNEQFF
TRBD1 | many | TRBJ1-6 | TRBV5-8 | TGTGCCAGCAGCCACAGGGGGCTTGGTTCACCCCTCCACTTT | CASSHRGLGSPLHF
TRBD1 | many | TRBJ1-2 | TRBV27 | TGTGCCAGCAGTTGGTCCGGGACAGGGGTATCTAACTATGGCTACACCTTC | CASSWSGTGVSNYGYTF
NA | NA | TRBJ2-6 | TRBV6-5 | TGTGCCAGCAGTTACAGCGGACAGCCAACTGGGGCCAAAGTCCTGACTTTC | CASSYSGQPTGAKVLTF
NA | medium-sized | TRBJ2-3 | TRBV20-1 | TGCAGTGCTAGAGTGAGACATGGCCCCACAGATACGCAGTATTTT | CSARVRHGPTDTQYF
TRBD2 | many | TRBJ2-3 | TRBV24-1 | TGTGCCACCAGTGGAAGCGGGGGACCAGATACGCAGTATTTT | CATSGSGGPDTQYF
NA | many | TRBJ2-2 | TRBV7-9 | TGTGCCAGCAGCTTGGGGTTCGGGGAGCTGTTTTTT | CASSLGFGELFF
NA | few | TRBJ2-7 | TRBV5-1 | TGCGCCAGCAGCCCGAATCCTATCGGATACGAGCAGTACTTC | CASSPNPIGYEQYF
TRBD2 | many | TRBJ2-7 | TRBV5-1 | TGCGCCAGCAGCTATACTAGCGGGGGAAGTGAGCAGTACTTC | CASSYTSGGSEQYF
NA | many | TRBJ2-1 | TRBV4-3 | TGCGCCAGCAGCCAAGATGACGCCGGGGGCTACAATGAGCAGTTCTTC | CASSQDDAGGYNEQFF
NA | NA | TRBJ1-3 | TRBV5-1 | TGCGCCAGCAGCTTGGCCGGCAGGCCTGGAAACACCATATATTTT | CASSLAGRPGNTIYF
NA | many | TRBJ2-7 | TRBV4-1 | TGCGCCAGCAGCCATTCAGGAACCGAGCAGTACTTC | CASSHSGTEQYF
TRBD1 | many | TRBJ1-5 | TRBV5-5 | TGTGCCAGCACCGAGTCAGGGACAGGGTATCAGCCCCAGCATTTT | CASTESGTGYQPQHF
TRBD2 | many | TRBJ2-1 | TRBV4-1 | TGCGCCAGCAGCCAAGGTGGACTAGCGGGACTCGCAAGTGGGAGGAATGAGCAGTTCTTC | CASSQGGLAGLASGRNEQFF
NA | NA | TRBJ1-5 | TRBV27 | TGTGCCAGTGCCCAGGGTTTGGGCAATCAGCCCCAGAATTTT | CASAQGLGNQPQNF
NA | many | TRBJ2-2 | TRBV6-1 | TGTGCCAGCAGTGTCCAGGGGAGCGGCACCGGGGAGCTGTTTTTT | CASSVQGSGTGELFF
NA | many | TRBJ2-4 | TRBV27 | TGTGCCAGCAACGGACGCGCCAAAAACATTCAGTACTTC | CASNGRAKNIQYF
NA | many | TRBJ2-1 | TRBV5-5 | TGTGCCAGCAGCTTCGGGACCAGCTCCTACAATGAGCAGTTCTTC | CASSFGTSSYNEQFF
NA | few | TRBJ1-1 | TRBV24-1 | TGTGCCACCAGTGATTTCGAACCCCGGAACACTGAAGCTTTCTTT | CATSDFEPRNTEAFF
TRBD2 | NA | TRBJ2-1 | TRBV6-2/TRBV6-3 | TGTGCCAGCAGTCCGTCCTCTCTTGCGGGGGCCTACAATGAGCAGTTCTTC | CASSPSSLAGAYNEQFF
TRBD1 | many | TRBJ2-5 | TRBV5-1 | TGCGCCAGCAGCTTGGGGGGACAGCAAGAGACCCAGTACTTC | CASSLGGQQETQYF
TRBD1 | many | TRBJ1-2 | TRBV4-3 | TGCGCCAGCAGCCCCCGTGCGGGGGGGGACAGCTATGGCTACACCTTC | CASSPRAGGDSYGYTF
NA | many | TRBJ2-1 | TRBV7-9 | TGTGCCAGCAGCTTTGGAGGGATCAATGAGCAGTTCTTC | CASSFGGINEQFF
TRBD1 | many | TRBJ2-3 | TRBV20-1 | TGCAGTCCCGGGACAGGGGTTACAGATACGCAGTATTTT | CSPGTGVTDTQYF
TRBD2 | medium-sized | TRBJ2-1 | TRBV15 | TGTGCCACCAGCCCTCGACTAGCGGGGAAGAATGAGCAGTTCTTC | CATSPRLAGKNEQFF
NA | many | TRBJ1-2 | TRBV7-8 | TGTGCCAGCAGCTTAGACGGAGACTATGGCTACACCTTC | CASSLDGDYGYTF
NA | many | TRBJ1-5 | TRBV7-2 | TGTGCCAGCAGCCCCTCCCCCACAGGGTTGAATCAGCCCCAGCATTTT | CASSPSPTGLNQPQHF
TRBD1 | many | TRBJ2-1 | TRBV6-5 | TGTGCCAGCAGTTCAAGGACAGGGGAATCTTGGGGTGAGCAGTTCTTC | CASSSRTGESWGEQFF
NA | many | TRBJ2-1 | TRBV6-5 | TGTGCCAGCCGGGATCGGGTTCCCTTCTACAATGAGCAGTTCTTC | CASRDRVPFYNEQFF
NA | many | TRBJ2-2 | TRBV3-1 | TGTGCCAGCAGCCGACAGAGCACCGGGGAGCTGTTTTTT | CASSRQSTGELFF